A selection of T cell receptor beta chains follows, all from one sample in a study of identical twins. MiXCR, run by TCRdb on the 5' RACE reads, gives a single entry per CDR3 protein. The sample yields nearly 250,000 distinct CDR3 sequences, about 7.3% seen once. These data were also filed under a second study, of yellow fever vaccine responses in identical twins.

The specimen sequenced was memory (CD45RO+) T cells sorted from blood. The receptors shown here come from a woman under 30 in good health. CDR3s include the opening cysteine and the closing phenylalanine or tryptophan. The D gene is left open where the match is weak. Not every row has a clone size; where given, it reads once, few, many or a size class.

TRBJ2-3,TRBD2,TRBV5-8,NA,TGTGCCAGCAGCTTGGGGGAGGGCCCCCTCACAGATACGCAGTATTTT,CASSLGEGPLTDTQYF
TRBJ2-6,NA,TRBV18,few,TGTGCCAGCTCACCACAGGGTACAGGGGCCAACGTCCTGACTTTC,CASSPQGTGANVLTF
TRBJ2-7,TRBD1,TRBV10-3,few,TGTGCCATCGGACAGAGCGGACAGGTCTCCTACGAGCAGTACTTC,CAIGQSGQVSYEQYF
TRBJ2-1,TRBD2,TRBV20-1,few,TGCAGTGCTAGACACCCCGGGAGGAAGTACAATGAGCAGTTCTTC,CSARHPGRKYNEQFF
TRBJ1-1,TRBD1,TRBV15,many,TGTGCCACCAGCAGAGATCAGGGGGCGAACACTGAAGCTTTCTTT,CATSRDQGANTEAFF
TRBJ2-1,NA,TRBV5-1,many,TGCGCCAGCAGCTTGGGGACAATCTTGGATGAGCAGTTCTTC,CASSLGTILDEQFF
TRBJ2-1,TRBD2,TRBV27,NA,TGTGCCAGCAGTTTTCTAACTAGCGAACCCGGTGAGCAGTTCTTC,CASSFLTSEPGEQFF
TRBJ1-1,NA,TRBV5-1,many,TGCGCCAGCAGCTTGACCCCGGGGACTGAAGCTTTCTTT,CASSLTPGTEAFF
TRBJ2-5,NA,TRBV10-3,many,TGTGCCATCAGTGAGTCGTCGGGTGAGGAGACCCAGTACTTC,CAISESSGEETQYF
TRBJ1-5,NA,TRBV20-1,many,TGCAGTGCTAGAGATGGCAGTAGCAATCAGCCCCAGCATTTT,CSARDGSSNQPQHF
TRBJ1-4,TRBD1,TRBV5-1,NA,TGCGCCAGCAGCATACAGGGGGCTAATGAAAAACTGTTTTTT,CASSIQGANEKLFF
TRBJ2-2,NA,TRBV29-1,NA,TGCAGCGTTTGGGGGCGCGGAACCGGGGAGCTGTTTTTT,CSVWGRGTGELFF
TRBJ1-3,NA,TRBV15,many,TGTGCCACCAGCGTGGGGTCGTCTTCCTCTGGAAACACCATATATTTT,CATSVGSSSSGNTIYF
TRBJ2-6,NA,TRBV21-1,NA,TGTGCCAGCAGCAAAGTCCCAGGACGCTCTGGGGCCAACGTCCTGACTTTC,CASSKVPGRSGANVLTF
TRBJ2-1,NA,TRBV20-1,few,TGCAGTGCTGCAGGGGTGAATGAGCAGTTCTTC,CSAAGVNEQFF
TRBJ2-1,NA,TRBV5-1,few,TGCGCCAGCAGCTTGGGGGGGCAGCTCTACAATGAGCAGTTCTTC,CASSLGGQLYNEQFF
TRBJ2-3,NA,TRBV5-6,few,TGTGCCAGCAGCTCCCCATGGGGTTCAGATACGCAGTATTTT,CASSSPWGSDTQYF
TRBJ2-1,TRBD2,TRBV3-1,NA,TGTGCCAGCAGCCAAGGGGGTAGCGGGGCTAATGAGCAGTTCTTC,CASSQGGSGANEQFF
TRBJ2-2,NA,TRBV3-1,many,TGTGCCAGCAGCCCCCCCCCAAGGCTGATAAACACCGGGGAGCTGTTTTTT,CASSPPPRLINTGELFF
TRBJ2-5,NA,TRBV6-1,NA,TGTGCCAGCAGTGGGTACGAGACCCAGTACTTC,CASSGYETQYF
TRBJ2-3,NA,TRBV29-1,many,TGCAGCGTTGAACGGAGTGGAGGGGCAGATACGCAGTATTTT,CSVERSGGADTQYF
TRBJ2-4,NA,TRBV5-1,many,TGCGCCAGCAGCCCACTGGGGGCCGCTTCCGTCAAAAACATTCAGTACTTC,CASSPLGAASVKNIQYF
TRBJ2-2,NA,TRBV12-3/TRBV12-4,many,TGTGCCAGCATGGGACTCCCGAACACCGGGGAGCTGTTTTTT,CASMGLPNTGELFF
TRBJ2-1,NA,TRBV24-1,few,TGTGCCACCAGTGATGTGGTGGGATCTTACTTTGAGCAGTTCTTC,CATSDVVGSYFEQFF
TRBJ2-1,TRBD1,TRBV27,few,TGTGCCAGCAGTTTACGTCCAGGGGGTTACAATGAGCAGTTCTTC,CASSLRPGGYNEQFF
TRBJ2-3,NA,TRBV2,few,TGTGCCAGCATAGCTGGAGATACGCAGTATTTT,CASIAGDTQYF
TRBJ2-5,TRBD1,TRBV11-1,NA,TGTGCCAGCAGCCAGAGGGACAGGGGTGAGACCCAGTACTTC,CASSQRDRGETQYF
TRBJ1-2,NA,TRBV12-3/TRBV12-4,many,TGTGCCAGCAGCTCCCATCCGGGATACCAAAAAGGCTACACCTTC,CASSSHPGYQKGYTF
TRBJ2-1,NA,TRBV27,many,TGTGCCAGCAGTTGGAGACAGGAGAGCTCCTACAATGAGCAGTTCTTC,CASSWRQESSYNEQFF
TRBJ1-1,NA,TRBV9,many,TGTGCCAGCGGGGCCCATGAGATCACTGAAGCTTTCTTT,CASGAHEITEAFF
TRBJ2-7,NA,TRBV5-5,NA,TGTGCCAGCACCATTGATAGCGGAGGCTTGGGCGAGCAGTACTTC,CASTIDSGGLGEQYF
TRBJ1-2,NA,TRBV28,NA,TGTGCCAGCAGTTTCAGGCAGCCGCCTTCCTATGGCTACACCTTC,CASSFRQPPSYGYTF
TRBJ2-6,TRBD1,TRBV7-6,many,TGTGCCAGCAGCCTTGGGCCGGGACAGGGGTTGCTTGGGTCTGGGGCCAACGTCCTGACTTTC,CASSLGPGQGLLGSGANVLTF
TRBJ1-2,TRBD1,TRBV5-1,few,TGCGCCAGCAGAAACAGACAGGGGGACTATGGCTACACCTTC,CASRNRQGDYGYTF
TRBJ1-2,TRBD1,TRBV6-1,few,TGTGCCAGCAGACCGGGACAGAGCAACTATGGCTACACCTTC,CASRPGQSNYGYTF
TRBJ1-6,NA,TRBV6-5,few,TGTGCCAGCAGTGACTCCTACCGGGGTACCAATTCACCCCTCCACTTT,CASSDSYRGTNSPLHF
TRBJ2-2,TRBD2,TRBV5-1,NA,TGCGCCAGCAGCTTGGCTAGCGGGAGGACCGGGGAGCTGTTTTTT,CASSLASGRTGELFF
TRBJ1-2,NA,TRBV28,NA,TGTGCCAGCAGTTTCCTCTTAGGGGGGCTTGGCTACACCTTC,CASSFLLGGLGYTF
TRBJ1-1,NA,TRBV7-2,many,TGTGCCAGCAGCTCCCTCGATACAGGTGAAGCTTTCTTT,CASSSLDTGEAFF
TRBJ1-3,NA,TRBV5-1,NA,TGCGCCAGCAGCCCTCCTTCCTCTGGAAACACCATATATTTT,CASSPPSSGNTIYF
TRBJ2-7,NA,TRBV4-2,few,TGTGCCAGCAGCCAGTTGGGTCCGGGGGAGCAGTACTTC,CASSQLGPGEQYF